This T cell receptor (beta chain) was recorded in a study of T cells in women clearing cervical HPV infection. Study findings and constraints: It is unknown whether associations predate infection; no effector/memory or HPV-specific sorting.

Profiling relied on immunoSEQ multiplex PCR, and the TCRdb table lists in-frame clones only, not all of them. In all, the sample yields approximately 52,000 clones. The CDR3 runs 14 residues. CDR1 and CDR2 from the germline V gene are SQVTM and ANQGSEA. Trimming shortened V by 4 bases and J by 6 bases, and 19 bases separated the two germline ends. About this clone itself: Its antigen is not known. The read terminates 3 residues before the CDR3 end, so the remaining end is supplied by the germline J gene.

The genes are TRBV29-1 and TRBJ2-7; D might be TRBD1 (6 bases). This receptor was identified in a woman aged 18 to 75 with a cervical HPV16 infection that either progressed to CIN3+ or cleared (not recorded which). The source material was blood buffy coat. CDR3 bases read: TGCAGCGTTGTATTCGCGACAGGAGGTCGCGAG. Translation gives CSVVFATGGRE. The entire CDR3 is CSVVFATGGREQYF.